The 18 T cell receptor beta chains below were found in one sample sequenced in a study of T-cell reconstitution after alpha-beta-depleted transplantation in children. Construction of the TCRbeta library involved unique molecular identifiers. TCRdb called the PCR reads again in MiXCR, with one record for every CDR3 protein. The sample has about 420,000 distinct CDR3 sequences, around 15% seen once. The starting material was PBMCs, mostly from graft donor cells, obtained 360 days after TCRalphabeta/CD19-depleted stem cell transplant. Source of these receptors: a boy under two years old who had a stem cell transplant for Wiskott-Aldrich syndrome, so the T cells may come from the graft donor.

This clonotype was seen a handful of times. This chain links TRBV7-9 with TRBJ2-7; D is unclear. The germline CDR1 and CDR2 sequences are SEHNR and FQNEAQ (reference sequence). This CDR3 is 14 amino acids long. The V gene lost 0 bases and the J gene lost 2 bases, with 8 bases spanning the gap. CDR3 in amino acids: CASSLARSPYEQYF. The DNA for the CDR3 is TGTGCCAGCAGCTTAGCGAGGAGCCCCTACGAGCAGTACTTC.

This clonotype has just a few counts. The chain couples TRBV7-9 to TRBJ2-2; weak D call: TRBD1 (5 bases). There are 15 residues in the CDR3. With 1 base removed from V and 3 bases from J, the gap between germline ends came to 9 bases. The germline CDR1 and CDR2 sequences are SEHNR and FQNEAQ (reference sequence). CDR3 region: CASSLERGDTGELFF. In DNA, the CDR3 is TGTGCCAGCAGCTTAGAAAGGGGCGACACCGGGGAGCTGTTTTTT.

The rearrangement links TRBV4-1 to TRBJ1-5; D call uncertain. Between the trimmed V and J ends, which lost 2 bases and 2 bases, there was a span of 10 bases. Germline lookup yields CDR1 MGHRA and CDR2 YSYEKL. This CDR3 is built from 15 residues. CDR3 amino acids: CASSQPTGGNQPQHF. The CDR3 DNA sequence: TGCGCCAGCAGCCAACCAACGGGTGGCAATCAGCCCCAGCATTTT.

The rearrangement joins TRBV7-9 to TRBJ2-1, with D perhaps matching TRBD2 (6 bases). V was clipped by 5 bases and J by 5 bases, with 16 bases between them. Looked up from germline, CDR1 is SEHNR and CDR2 is FQNEAQ (reference sequence). This CDR3 contains 15 residues. The CDR3 protein is CASSRQLGGNNEQFF. CDR3 sequence (DNA): TGTGCCAGCAGCCGACAACTTGGGGGGAACAATGAGCAGTTCTTC.

This clonotype was found a few times. This chain joins TRBV6-4 and TRBJ1-2, with D possibly TRBD1 on 5 matching bases. Per the germline V gene, CDR1 is MRHNA and CDR2 is SNTAGT. Trimming cost V 6 bases and J 2 bases, with 13 bases left between them. The CDR3 spans 14 residues. CDR3 amino acids: CASRSYRPNYGYTF. The CDR3 region has the DNA TGTGCCAGCAGGTCGTACAGGCCCAACTATGGCTACACCTTC.

This chain uses TRBV12-3 or TRBV12-4 with TRBJ2-7, with TRBD1 as a possible D gene (5 bases). Deletions cut 6 bases from V and 6 bases from J, with 15 bases between. The CDR3 contains 13 residues. CDR3 coding DNA: TGTGCCAGCAGCTCGAGTGGGGCCACCGAGCAGTACTTC. Its translation: CASSSSGATEQYF.

This clonotype was seen a few times. V and J are TRBV12-3 or TRBV12-4 and TRBJ2-1; tentative D call: TRBD2 (6 bases). Deletions cut 4 bases from V and 7 bases from J, with 11 bases between. The CDR3 contains 13 residues. DNA for the CDR3: TGTGCCAGCAGTTCCGCACGGGGGAATGAGCAGTTCTTC. Protein: CASSSARGNEQFF.

V and J are TRBV20-1 and TRBJ1-1, with 8 bases matching TRBD1. This CDR3 has 15 amino acids. Germline values: CDR1 DFQATT, CDR2 SNEGSKA (reference sequence). J was trimmed by 0 bases and V by 2 bases; bases with no gene match: 5. This CDR3 is CSARFAGGLNTEAFF. The DNA for the CDR3 is TGCAGTGCTAGATTTGCAGGGGGCTTGAACACTGAAGCTTTCTTT.

This clonotype came up a few times. The CDR3 sequence: CASSRGAFPNEQFF. As DNA, the CDR3 is TGTGCCAGCAGCCGGGGGGCCTTCCCCAATGAGCAGTTCTTC. This chain connects TRBV3-1 to TRBJ2-1; tentatively, D is TRBD1 or TRBD2 (6 bases each). The CDR3 totals 14 residues. V lost 4 bases and J lost 6, with 13 bases in between. Germline assignment: CDR1 LGHDT and CDR2 YNNKEL (reference sequence).

This rearrangement joins TRBV6-1 to TRBJ2-7; TRBD1 aligns across 7 bases. V was pared by 1 base and J by 3 bases, with 9 bases of the junction left unmatched. The CDR3 is 16 residues long. The germline V gene has CDR1 MNHNS and CDR2 SASEGT. In DNA, the CDR3 is TGTGCCAGCAGTGAAGAGACAGGGCCTCTCTACTACGAGCAGTACTTC. Residues: CASSEETGPLYYEQYF.

This clonotype was detected only a few times. The V call is TRBV5-5, the J call TRBJ2-5; 10 bases agree with TRBD2. V lost 6 bases to trimming and J lost 0 bases; unmatched junction nucleotides: 5. The germline CDR1 and CDR2 sequences are SGHKS and YYEKEE (reference sequence). The CDR3 spans 15 residues. CDR3 sequence (DNA): TGTGCCAGCACCTTAGCGGGAGGCTACCAAGAGACCCAGTACTTC. As protein: CASTLAGGYQETQYF.

This clonotype was seen only once. The chain is built from TRBV5-1 and TRBJ2-3; 8 positions agree with TRBD1. Trimming took 4 bases from V and 2 from J; bases not matched to a gene: 6. From germline, CDR1 is SGHRS and CDR2 YFSETQ. This CDR3 spans 15 amino acids. For the CDR3, the DNA is TGCGCCAGCAGCAAAGGGGGACAGGTCACAGATACGCAGTATTTT. Protein sequence: CASSKGGQVTDTQYF. The full variable domain, its missing parts supplied by reference TRBV5-1 and TRBJ2-3, is KAGVTQTPRYLIKTRGQQVTLSCSPISGHRSVSWYQQTPGQGLQFLFEYFSETQRNKGNFPGRFSGRQFSNSRSEMNVSTLELGDSALYLCASSKGGQVTDTQYFGPGTRLTVL.

This clonotype was detected a few times. The chain links TRBV12-3 or TRBV12-4 to TRBJ1-5; no firm D call. The CDR3 length is 12 residues. V shed 3 bases and J shed 6 bases, with 6 bases lying between them. CDR3 nucleotides: TGTGCCAGCAGTTTGGCTCGTCAGCCCCAGCATTTT. It encodes CASSLARQPQHF.

This clonotype was counted between two and nine times. The gene calls are TRBV20-1 and TRBJ2-5, with TRBD1 matching 7 bases. J gave up 3 bases and V 6 bases, and 10 bases lay outside the gene matches. Germline V lookup: CDR1 DFQATT, CDR2 SNEGSKA (reference sequence). The CDR3 has 14 amino acids. The CDR3: CSALAPQGEETQYF. In DNA, the CDR3 is TGCAGTGCCCTAGCACCTCAGGGGGAAGAGACCCAGTACTTC.

The table lists this clonotype with a few counts. This chain uses TRBV4-1 with TRBJ2-7, with D possibly TRBD2 on 6 matching bases. Trimming removed 0 bases at V and 7 bases at J, with 16 bases between. The CDR3 covers 15 residues. Germline CDR1 reads MGHRA; CDR2 reads YSYEKL. The CDR3 here is CASSQDGTAFREQYF. The CDR3 DNA sequence: TGCGCCAGCAGCCAAGACGGGACTGCCTTTCGGGAGCAGTACTTC.

The genes are TRBV28 and TRBJ2-7; 9 bases fit TRBD2. The length of the CDR3 is 15 residues. The junction had 9 bases not matched to a gene; V was cut back by 4 bases and J by 5 bases. The germline V gene has CDR1 MDHEN and CDR2 SYDVKM. This chain's CDR3 is CASSSWEAGGDEQYF. The CDR3 DNA follows: TGTGCCAGCAGTTCCTGGGAAGCGGGGGGAGACGAGCAGTACTTC.

This clonotype was recorded at least ten times. This chain links TRBV12-3 or TRBV12-4 with TRBJ2-2; D unclear. The CDR3 is made up of 15 amino acids. V was shortened by 1 base and J by 0 bases, with 6 bases between the two germline ends. The CDR3 sequence is CASSLGTANTGELFF. For the CDR3, the DNA is TGTGCCAGCAGTTTAGGGACGGCGAACACCGGGGAGCTGTTTTTT.

In this sample, this clonotype turned up many times. The chain has TRBV3-1 and TRBJ2-1, with 12 positions matching TRBD2. Germline loops: CDR1 LGHDT, CDR2 YNNKEL (reference sequence). This CDR3 spans 17 amino acids. V dropped 3 bases and J dropped 0; count of bases not matched to a gene: 3. CDR3 coding DNA: TGTGCCAGCAGCCAGGGACTAGCGGGTTACTCCTACAATGAGCAGTTCTTC. This gives the protein CASSQGLAGYSYNEQFF.